Each of the 14 T cell receptor beta chains below was sequenced from the same sample in a study of blood T cell repertoires in COVID-19. The data were produced by immunoSEQ multiplex PCR, yet TCRdb's version contains in-frame clones alone and is incomplete. The sample carries about 30,000 clones, roughly 80% recorded once. Sample: peripheral blood. The source of these receptors is a man at least 80 years old with acute or convalescent COVID-19.

V is TRBV6-5 and J is TRBJ1-4; D call uncertain. The germline gives CDR1 MNHEY, CDR2 SVGAGI. The CDR3 is 12 residues long. With 5 bases removed from V and 8 bases from J, the gap between germline ends came to 9 bases. This CDR3 reads CASSRSGEKLFF. The CDR3, as DNA: TGTGCCAGCAGTAGATCGGGAGAAAAACTGTTTTTT.

The V call is TRBV5-6, the J call TRBJ2-5; 9 nucleotides align to TRBD1. Trimming took 2 bases from V and 5 from J; bases not matched to a gene: 7. The CDR3 has 15 residues. The germline CDR1 and CDR2 sequences are SGHDT and YYEEEE. CDR3 loop: CASSFWGQGVETQYF. The DNA for the CDR3 is TGTGCCAGCAGCTTTTGGGGACAGGGAGTGGAGACCCAGTACTTC.

In its sample, this clone was seen once. This chain joins TRBV9 and TRBJ1-2; weak D call: TRBD1 (5 bases). From germline, CDR1 is SGDLS and CDR2 YYNGEE. The V and J ends lost 0 bases and 7 bases respectively, with 10 bases between them. The CDR3 is made up of 13 amino acids. The chain's CDR3 is CASSVAGLGGYTF. The CDR3 DNA reads as TGTGCCAGCAGCGTAGCAGGGTTGGGTGGCTACACCTTC.

This chain connects TRBV5-5 to TRBJ1-1; a weak D match, TRBD1 (5 bases). The V gene's germline CDR1 is SGHKS and CDR2 YYEKEE (reference sequence). The CDR3 totals 14 residues. With 2 bases removed from V and 2 bases from J, the gap between germline ends came to 10 bases. CDR3: CASSFPTENTEAFF. CDR3 nucleotides: TGTGCCAGCAGCTTTCCGACAGAAAACACTGAAGCTTTCTTT.

The gene calls are TRBV5-6 and TRBJ1-2; 8 bases are shared with TRBD1. This CDR3 is 17 amino acids long. Germline CDR1 SGHDT, CDR2 YYEEEE. V gave up 2 bases and J gave up 4 bases; unmatched junction bases: 13. CDR3 nucleotide sequence: TGTGCCAGCAGCTTAACCGGGACAGGCACCTTCGGCTATGGCTACACCTTC. Its translation is CASSLTGTGTFGYGYTF.

This clone was seen only once. The chain couples TRBV5-4 to TRBJ2-3; 12 bases are shared with TRBD1. CDR1 and CDR2 (germline): SGHNT, YYREEE (reference sequence). Trimming at V came to 9 bases and at J to 5 bases, leaving 10 bases not matched to a gene. This CDR3 is built from 15 residues. In DNA, the CDR3 is TGTGCCACTCAAGCGGGACAGGGGGCGAGAGATACGCAGTATTTT. The encoded protein is CATQAGQGARDTQYF.

This chain uses TRBV7-9 with TRBJ2-3, with TRBD2 as a possible D gene (5 bases). This CDR3 contains 16 residues. V was trimmed by 5 bases and J by 1 base, leaving 16 bases between them. Germline values: CDR1 SEHNR, CDR2 FQNEAQ (reference sequence). In DNA, the CDR3 is TGTGCCAGCAGCCTATCGGGAAGCGGAGGCACAGATACGCAGTATTTT. Translating gives CASSLSGSGGTDTQYF. Full variable domain (remainder filled in from reference TRBV7-9 and TRBJ2-3): DTGVSQNPRHKITKRGQNVTFRCDPISEHNRLYWYRQTLGQGPEFLTYFQNEAQLEKSRLLSDRFSAERPKGSFSTLEIQRTEQGDSAMYLCASSLSGSGGTDTQYFGPGTRLTVL.

The chain recombines TRBV28 with TRBJ1-1; TRBD1 is a possible D gene (5 bases). CDR1 is MDHEN, CDR2 SYDVKM, per germline. There are 12 residues in the CDR3. Trimming pared 4 bases from V and 5 bases from J, leaving 8 bases between. CDR3 region: CASSSTGTEAFF. CDR3 DNA sequence: TGTGCCAGCAGTTCAACAGGAACTGAAGCTTTCTTT.

CDR3 nucleotides: TGTGCCAGTAGGGACAGGGTAAACACCGGGGAGCTGTTTTTT. It codes for CASRDRVNTGELFF. The gene calls are TRBV19 and TRBJ2-2, with 8 bases aligning to TRBD1. Trimming cost V 6 bases and J 2 bases; bases outside gene matches: 2. CDR3 length: 14 residues. Germline V gene data show CDR1 as LNHDA and CDR2 as SQIVND (reference sequence).

The genes are TRBV6-5 and TRBJ2-7; 8 bases are a match to TRBD1. CDR3 length: 14 residues. Trimming at V came to 4 bases and at J to 0 bases, leaving 2 bases not matched to a gene. CDR1 and CDR2 (germline): MNHEY, SVGAGI. CDR3 residues: CASSSGQGSYEQYF. The CDR3 coding sequence is TGTGCCAGCAGTTCAGGACAGGGCTCCTACGAGCAGTACTTC.

This chain links TRBV18 with TRBJ1-3, with D unclear. Germline CDR1 reads KGHSH; CDR2 reads LQKENI. The length of the CDR3 is 15 residues. The ends were cut back, 3 bases at V and 0 bases at J, with 9 bases in the middle. CDR3 sequence (DNA): TGTGCCAGCTCACCGCTAACGAGCTCTGGAAACACCATATATTTT. This codes for CASSPLTSSGNTIYF.

The V and J genes are TRBV11-2 and TRBJ1-2; TRBD1 aligns across 8 bases. J lost 3 bases, V lost 0 bases, and 9 bases had no gene match. The CDR3 runs 17 residues. CDR1 is SGHAT, CDR2 FQNNGV, per germline. CDR3 region: CASSLDMGTGSYYGYTF. The DNA of the CDR3 is TGTGCCAGCAGCTTAGATATGGGGACAGGCTCCTACTATGGCTACACCTTC.

As DNA, the CDR3 is TGTGCCAGCAGCTTAGGGCAGGGGAATAATTCACCCCTCCACTTT. It codes for CASSLGQGNNSPLHF. The rearrangement links TRBV7-8 to TRBJ1-6; D is possibly TRBD1 (6 bases). The V end lost 1 base, the J end lost 5 bases, and 9 bases lay between the germline ends. The CDR3 length is 15 residues. Germline V lookup: CDR1 SGHVS, CDR2 FQNEAQ.

The V gene is TRBV5-1, the J gene TRBJ2-2; a possible D gene is TRBD2 (5 bases). Germline values: CDR1 SGHRS, CDR2 YFSETQ. Trimming shortened V by 0 bases and J by 5 bases, and 11 bases separated the two germline ends. The CDR3 covers 15 residues. Here the CDR3 DNA reads TGCGCCAGCAGCTTGGCGGGGTCTAGTACCGGGGAGCTGTTTTTT. This sequence encodes CASSLAGSSTGELFF.